This TCR beta chain was sequenced for a study of post-analysis software for immune sequencing data. General study results and limits: Controls' normalized Chao1 diversity significantly exceeded that of multiple sclerosis patients. A handful of TRBV segments were significantly more frequent in patients than in controls. TRBV5-6, TRBV5-1 and TRBV20-1 were among these segments.

Each TCR beta cDNA library carried unique molecular identifiers. TCRdb analysed the PCR reads with MiXCR anew, one entry per CDR3 protein. The repertoire has approximately 770,000 distinct CDR3 sequences, roughly 46% of them found once; the top ten carry 4.9%. This clonotype was counted between two and nine times. Its specificity is unknown. The CDR3 contains 12 residues. Germline V gene lookup returns CDR1 SGHTA and CDR2 FQGNSA. The V gene lost 3 bases and the J gene lost 1 base, with 3 bases spanning the gap. Sequencing input: blood. The chain couples TRBV7-2 to TRBJ1-1, with no clear D. The TCR comes from a girl under 18 with multiple sclerosis. The CDR3 region has the DNA TGTGCCAGCAGCTTTGCGAACACTGAAGCTTTCTTT. This encodes CASSFANTEAFF.